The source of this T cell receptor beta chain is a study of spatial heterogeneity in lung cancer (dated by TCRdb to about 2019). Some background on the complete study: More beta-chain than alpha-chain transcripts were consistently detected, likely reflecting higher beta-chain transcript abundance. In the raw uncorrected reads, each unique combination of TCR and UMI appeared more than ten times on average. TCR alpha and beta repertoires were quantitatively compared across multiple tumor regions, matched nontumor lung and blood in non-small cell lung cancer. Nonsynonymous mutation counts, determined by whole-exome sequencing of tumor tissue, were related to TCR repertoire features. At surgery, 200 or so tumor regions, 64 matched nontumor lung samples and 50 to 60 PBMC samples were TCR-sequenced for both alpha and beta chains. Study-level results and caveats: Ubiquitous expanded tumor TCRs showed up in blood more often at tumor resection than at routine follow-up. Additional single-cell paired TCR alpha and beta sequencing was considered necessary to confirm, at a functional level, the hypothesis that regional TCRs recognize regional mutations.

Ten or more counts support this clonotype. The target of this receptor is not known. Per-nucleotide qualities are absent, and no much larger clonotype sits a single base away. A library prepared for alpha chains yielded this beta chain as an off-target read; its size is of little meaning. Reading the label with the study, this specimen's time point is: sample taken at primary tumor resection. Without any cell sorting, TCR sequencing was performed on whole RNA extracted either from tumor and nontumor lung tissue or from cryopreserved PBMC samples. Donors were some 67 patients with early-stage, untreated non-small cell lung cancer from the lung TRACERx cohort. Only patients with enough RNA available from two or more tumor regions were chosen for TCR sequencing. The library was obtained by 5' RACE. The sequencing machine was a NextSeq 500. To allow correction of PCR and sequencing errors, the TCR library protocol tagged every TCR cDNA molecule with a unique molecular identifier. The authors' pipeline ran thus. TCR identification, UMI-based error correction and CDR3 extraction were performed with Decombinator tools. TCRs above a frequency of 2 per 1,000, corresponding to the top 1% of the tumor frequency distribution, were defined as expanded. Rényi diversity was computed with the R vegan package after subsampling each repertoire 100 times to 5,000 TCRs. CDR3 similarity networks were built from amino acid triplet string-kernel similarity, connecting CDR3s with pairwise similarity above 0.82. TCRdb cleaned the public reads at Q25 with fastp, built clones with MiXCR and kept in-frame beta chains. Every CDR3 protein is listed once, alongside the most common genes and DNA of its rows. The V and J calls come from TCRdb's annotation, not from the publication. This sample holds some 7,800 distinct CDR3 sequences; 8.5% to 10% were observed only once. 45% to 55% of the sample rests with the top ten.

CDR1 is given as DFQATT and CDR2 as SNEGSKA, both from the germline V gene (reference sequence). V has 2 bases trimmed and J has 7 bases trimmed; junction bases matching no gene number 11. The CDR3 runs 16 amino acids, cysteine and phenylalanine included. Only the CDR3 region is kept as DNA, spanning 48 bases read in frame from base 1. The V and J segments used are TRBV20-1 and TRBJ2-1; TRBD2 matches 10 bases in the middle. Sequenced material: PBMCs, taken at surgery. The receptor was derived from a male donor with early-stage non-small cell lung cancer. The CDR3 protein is CSARLPTSGTWNEQFF. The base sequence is TGCAGTGCTAGACTTCCTACTAGCGGGACTTGGAATGAGCAGTTCTTC.